A single sample is the source of the 17 T cell receptor beta chains below, sequenced in a study of tumor and adjacent non-tumor tissue in lung cancer. No cell sorting was done before RNA was extracted from the tissue. The normal lung tissue was taken more than 3 cm from the tumor edge. Three rounds of nested PCR, following a modified ARM-PCR protocol, produced the TCRbeta library. One entry per CDR3 protein results from TCRdb running MiXCR on the multiplex PCR reads. Counted here are 80,000 or so distinct CDR3 sequences, 80% to 90% occurring once; the ten biggest clones make up about half. The material sequenced was distant non-tumor lung tissue. The origin of the receptors is a man aged 55 to 70 with non-small cell lung cancer.

This clonotype was counted between two and nine times. This rearrangement joins TRBV11-3 to TRBJ2-2; TRBD2 agrees at 10 bases. CDR1 and CDR2 from the germline V gene are SGHNT and YENEEA. V trimming: 4 bases; J trimming: 6 bases; junction bases outside the gene matches: 14. CDR3 length: 18 amino acids. The CDR3 loop reads CASSSREAGGYRAGELFF. CDR3 DNA: TGTGCCAGCAGCTCTCGGGAAGCGGGAGGGTACAGAGCCGGGGAGCTGTTTTTT.

As to this clonotype: The junction departs from the called germline gene at one end, perhaps through a read error. The chain couples TRBV20-1 to TRBJ2-1; a possible D gene is TRBD2 (5 bases). The germline CDR1 and CDR2 sequences are DFQATT and SNEGSKA (reference sequence). The CDR3 runs to 15 residues. Written as DNA, the CDR3 is TGCAATGCTAGCTCTCTGTCGCGAGGGAGCAATGAGCAGTTCTTC. It specifies CNASSLSRGSNEQFF.

Details on this clonotype: At one of its ends the junction is not consistent with the germline gene, which may arise from a read error. This chain uses TRBV6-6 with TRBJ2-1, with TRBD2 matching over 9 bases. The CDR3 covers 15 residues. Germline CDR1 reads MNHNY; CDR2 reads SVGAGI (reference sequence). In DNA, the CDR3 is TGTGCCAGCAGTCAAGTAGCGGGAGTACACAATGACCAGTTCTTC. Translated, it gives CASSQVAGVHNDQFF.

Comment on this clonotype: A junction boundary mismatches the germline segment, possibly from a read error. The chain employs TRBV6-5 and TRBJ2-1, with TRBD2 identical over 9 bases. The CDR3 length is 15 residues. Germline V CDR1 and CDR2: MNHEY, SVGAGI. The CDR3, as DNA: TGTGCCAGCACTTACGGCGGGAGGGACAGTAATGAGCAGTTCTTC. Translated: CASTYGGRDSNEQFF.

As regards this clonotype: Without the conserved terminal phenylalanine or tryptophan, this CDR3 likely stems from a read error. This chain connects TRBV28 to TRBJ1-5; TRBD1 is a possible D gene (6 bases). Germline V gene sequence: CDR1 MDHEN, CDR2 SYDVKM. The CDR3 runs to 16 residues. Trimming left V 6 bases short and J 7 bases short, with 22 bases between. The CDR3 DNA reads TGTGCCAGCAGACCATTGGGGGCTAGCGGAGGACAGCCCCAGCATTTA. It codes for CASRPLGASGGQPQHL.

Note on this clonotype: As the CDR3 is not closed by the conserved phenylalanine or tryptophan, this likely results from a read error. DNA of the CDR3: TGTGCCAGCACCTTCTTTGGACATTCGGAAAAACTGTTTTCT. Protein product: CASTFFGHSEKLFS. J is TRBJ1-4 and V is TRBV5-5; D perhaps matches TRBD1 (5 bases). The CDR3 totals 14 residues. Germline CDR1 reads SGHKS; CDR2 reads YYEKEE (reference sequence). The V end was cut by 6 bases, the J end by 8 bases, with 17 bases between.

On this clonotype: At one boundary the junction diverges from the germline segment, which might be a read error. The CDR3 DNA is TGTGCCAGCAACGCCGGTCGACAGGGACGAGGCGACATTGAAGCTTTCTTC. This codes for CASNAGRQGRGDIEAFF. The rearrangement links TRBV5-4 to TRBJ1-1; 7 bases are shared with TRBD1. Looked up from germline, CDR1 is SGHNT and CDR2 is YYREEE (reference sequence). The length of the CDR3 is 17 residues.

This rearrangement joins TRBV20-1 to TRBJ1-4; 8 bases match TRBD1. Germline V CDR1 and CDR2: DFQATT, SNEGSKA (reference sequence). V lost 8 bases and J lost 8; bases outside the gene matches: 13. The length of the CDR3 is 14 residues. The CDR3 nucleotides are TGCAGTACCAAGGACGACAGGGGTGAAGAAAAACTGTTTTTT. Translation: CSTKDDRGEEKLFF.

Remarks on this clonotype: Germline is not matched at one junction end, which may reflect a read error. The chain employs TRBV11-2 and TRBJ2-1, with no clear D. The CDR3 length is 15 residues. The germline V gene has CDR1 SGHAT and CDR2 FQNNGV. CDR3 loop: CASSLDWSSYNGQFF. CDR3 DNA sequence: TGTGCCAGCAGCTTAGATTGGAGTTCCTACAATGGGCAGTTCTTC.

Concerning this clonotype itself: A single base separates this from a much larger clone, so it may be a read error. The CDR3 does not close with the conserved phenylalanine or tryptophan, likely indicating a read error. The chain joins TRBV12-3 or TRBV12-4 to TRBJ2-1; 8 bases are shared with TRBD1. V shed 1 base, J shed 5 bases, and the junction held 19 bases outside the gene matches. CDR3 length: 20 residues. The CDR3 spells CASSLVSGRAGGAKNNEQFV. CDR3 coding DNA: TGTGCCAGCAGTTTAGTTTCTGGGCGTGCAGGGGGCGCGAAGAACAATGAGCAGTTCGTC.

Points on this clonotype: One end of the junction fails to match germline, which may point to a read error. The chain uses TRBV6-5 and TRBJ2-3; tentatively, D is TRBD1 (5 bases). The CDR3 runs to 12 residues. Germline V CDR1 and CDR2: MNHEY, SVGAGI. DNA for the CDR3: TGTGTCAGCAGCACAGGCACAGATGCGCAGTATTTT. The encoded protein is CVSSTGTDAQYF.

On this clonotype itself: One end of the junction varies from germline; a read error may be responsible. CDR3 sequence (DNA): TGTACCAGCAGCTTAGTGAGGTTTAATTCACCCCCCCACTTT. Protein: CTSSLVRFNSPPHF. The rearrangement joins TRBV7-2 to TRBJ1-6; D ambiguous. Germline V gene lookup returns CDR1 SGHTA and CDR2 FQGNSA. The CDR3 sequence is 14 residues long.

CDR3 amino acids: CSVRGDRGCEQYF. CDR3 bases: TGCAGTGTTAGGGGGGACAGGGGTTGCGAGCAGTACTTC. The chain couples TRBV20-1 to TRBJ2-7; 10 bases line up with TRBD1. The V segment lost 7 bases and the J segment 6 bases; nucleotides outside the gene matches: 9. The CDR3 is 13 amino acids. CDR1 is DFQATT, CDR2 SNEGSKA, per germline (reference sequence).

This clonotype was detected many times. The J gene is TRBJ2-1, the V gene TRBV30; 9 bases are shared with TRBD1. Germline CDR1 reads GTSNPN; CDR2 reads SVGIG (reference sequence). The CDR3 length is 16 residues. J gave up 8 bases and V 1 base, and 12 bases lay outside the gene matches. This chain's CDR3 is CAWSEGTGGAFDEQFF. The CDR3 DNA reads TGTGCCTGGAGTGAGGGAACAGGGGGCGCGTTCGATGAGCAGTTCTTC.

Concerning this clonotype: The junction differs from germline at one of its ends, possibly a read error. V and J are TRBV11-2 and TRBJ2-3; D possibly corresponds to TRBD2 (5 bases). The CDR3 is made up of 15 amino acids. Germline V gene data show CDR1 as SGHAT and CDR2 as FQNNGV. Here the CDR3 DNA reads TGTGCCTGCGGCTCTACGACTACCCCCACAGATACGCAATATTTT. Its translation is CACGSTTTPTDTQYF.

About this clonotype itself: The CDR3 does not end in the conserved phenylalanine or tryptophan, so this is likely a read error. The chain carries TRBV20-1 and TRBJ1-5; possibly TRBD1 for D (5 bases). The V end lost 4 bases, the J end lost 5 bases, and 15 bases lay between the germline ends. CDR1 DFQATT and CDR2 SNEGSKA come from the germline V gene (reference sequence). The CDR3 consists of 14 residues. In DNA, the CDR3 is TGCAGTGCTAAGTCTGCAGGGATTGATCAGCCCCAGCATTTA. This gives the protein CSAKSAGIDQPQHL.

As for this clonotype: At one end the junction does not follow the germline gene, possibly because of a read error. J is TRBJ2-5 and V is TRBV6-1; 8 bases agree with TRBD2. The V gene's germline CDR1 is MNHNS and CDR2 SASEGT. CDR3 size: 15 residues. The CDR3 coding sequence is TGTGCCAGCAGTGAACTAGCGGGTGGGCCCGAGAGCCAGTACTTC. This sequence encodes CASSELAGGPESQYF.